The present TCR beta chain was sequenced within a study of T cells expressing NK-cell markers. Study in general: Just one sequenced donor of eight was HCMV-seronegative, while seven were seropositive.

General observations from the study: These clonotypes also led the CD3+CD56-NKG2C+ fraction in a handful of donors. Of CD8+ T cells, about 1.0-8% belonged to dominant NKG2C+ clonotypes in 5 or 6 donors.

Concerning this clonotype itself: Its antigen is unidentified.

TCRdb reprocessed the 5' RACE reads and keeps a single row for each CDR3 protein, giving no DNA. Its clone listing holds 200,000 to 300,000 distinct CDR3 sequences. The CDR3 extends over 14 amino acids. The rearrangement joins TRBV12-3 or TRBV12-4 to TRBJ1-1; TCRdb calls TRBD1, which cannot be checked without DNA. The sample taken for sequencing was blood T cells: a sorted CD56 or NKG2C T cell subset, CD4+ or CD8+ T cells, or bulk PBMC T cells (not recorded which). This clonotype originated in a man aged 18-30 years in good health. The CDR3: CASVWGVEGTEAFF.